The 16 T cell receptor beta chains given below trace back to one sample, sequenced in a study of T-cell reconstitution after alpha-beta-depleted transplantation in children. Preparing the TCRbeta library involved the use of unique molecular identifiers. TCRdb recomputed calls from the PCR reads with MiXCR, one row per CDR3 protein. The sample contains 800,000 to 1,000,000 distinct CDR3 sequences, 25% to 35% of which appear only once. The specimen was PBMCs, mostly from graft donor cells, collected 360 days after TCRalphabeta/CD19-depleted stem cell transplant. These receptors all stem from a boy less than two years old who had a stem cell transplant for SCID, so the T cells may come from the graft donor.

This clonotype was seen at least ten times. The CDR3 DNA follows: TGCGCCAGCAGCAGGGGGCCCTTCGATGAGCAGTTCTTC. The encoded protein is CASSRGPFDEQFF. The chain carries TRBV4-1 and TRBJ2-1, with TRBD1 matching over 7 bases. Looked up from germline, CDR1 is MGHRA and CDR2 is YSYEKL. V lost 5 bases to trimming and J lost 8 bases; unmatched junction nucleotides: 6. This CDR3 has 13 residues.

This chain joins TRBV5-1 and TRBJ2-3, with TRBD1 matching 7 bases. The germline gives CDR1 SGHRS, CDR2 YFSETQ. The length of the CDR3 is 15 residues. The V gene end was trimmed by 3 bases and the J gene end by 4 bases; junction bases not matched to a gene: 8. CDR3 protein: CASSSGQNIADTQYF. CDR3 DNA sequence: TGCGCCAGCAGCTCGGGACAGAACATAGCAGATACGCAGTATTTT.

A few counts support this clonotype. This chain connects TRBV9 to TRBJ1-2; D may be TRBD1 (6 bases). V shed 0 bases and J shed 4 bases, with 13 bases lying between them. The CDR3 runs 15 residues. Germline loops: CDR1 SGDLS, CDR2 YYNGEE. CDR3 protein: CASSVATRGGYGYTF. The CDR3 region has the DNA TGTGCCAGCAGCGTAGCGACCAGGGGTGGCTATGGCTACACCTTC.

J is TRBJ2-1 and V is TRBV7-9, with 8 nucleotides matching TRBD1. The CDR3 is 13 residues long. The V segment lost 7 bases and the J segment 9 bases; nucleotides outside the gene matches: 8. Germline CDR1 SEHNR, CDR2 FQNEAQ (reference sequence). The CDR3 is CASTTGGHGEQFF. DNA for the CDR3: TGTGCCAGCACAACAGGGGGGCATGGTGAGCAGTTCTTC.

The V call is TRBV6-5, the J call TRBJ2-2; 7 nucleotides line up with TRBD2. The junction had 7 bases not matched to a gene; V was cut back by 0 bases and J by 0 bases. CDR1 is MNHEY and CDR2 is SVGAGI in the germline V gene. The CDR3 is 18 residues long. Written as DNA, the CDR3 is TGTGCCAGCAGTTACTCCGGCGGGGGAATCGCGAACACCGGGGAGCTGTTTTTT. This encodes CASSYSGGGIANTGELFF.

The chain recombines TRBV12-3 or TRBV12-4 with TRBJ1-2; 8 bases match TRBD1. Germline trimming cut 7 bases from V and 1 base from J; bases unmatched to any gene: 5. This CDR3 contains 14 residues. CDR3 sequence (DNA): TGTGCCAGCACCGGGACAGGACATAACTATGGCTACACCTTC. This sequence encodes CASTGTGHNYGYTF.

The chain couples TRBV30 to TRBJ1-2, with 9 bases fitting TRBD1. Germline assignment: CDR1 GTSNPN and CDR2 SVGIG (reference sequence). This CDR3 contains 17 residues. With V trimmed by 2 bases and J by 0 bases, 10 bases remained unmatched. The CDR3 DNA reads as TGTGCCTGGAGTCCGATTGGACAGGGGACAACTAACTATGGCTACACCTTC. It codes for CAWSPIGQGTTNYGYTF.

The chain recombines TRBV5-1 with TRBJ2-5; 9 bases fit TRBD2. The CDR3 covers 17 residues. V lost 0 bases to trimming and J lost 0 bases; unmatched junction nucleotides: 6. The germline V gene has CDR1 SGHRS and CDR2 YFSETQ. The CDR3 loop is CASSLAARLADQETQYF. For the CDR3, the DNA is TGCGCCAGCAGCTTGGCCGCGCGACTAGCGGACCAAGAGACCCAGTACTTC.

This clonotype was observed a few times. The rearrangement uses TRBV15 and TRBJ2-3; D uncertain. V gave up 0 bases and J gave up 0 bases, with 13 bases separating them. The CDR3 sequence is 17 residues long. From germline, CDR1 is LNHNV and CDR2 YYDKDF (reference sequence). This chain's CDR3 is CATSRDLNSLSTDTQYF. The CDR3 DNA is TGTGCCACCAGCAGAGATCTGAATAGCCTGAGCACAGATACGCAGTATTTT.

The gene calls are TRBV12-3 or TRBV12-4 and TRBJ1-5; TRBD1 is a possible D gene (5 bases). Trimming pared 5 bases from V and 8 bases from J, leaving 13 bases between. The CDR3 contains 13 residues. This chain's CDR3 is CASSREGIKPQHF. DNA of the CDR3: TGTGCCAGCAGTAGAGAGGGGATTAAGCCCCAGCATTTT.

This chain uses TRBV12-3 or TRBV12-4 with TRBJ2-3; D not certain. The ends were cut back, 3 bases at V and 1 base at J, with 14 bases in the middle. This CDR3 comprises 16 residues. The CDR3 DNA reads as TGTGCCAGCAGTTTTAGGTCAGGTAAAGGCACAGATACGCAGTATTTT. Protein: CASSFRSGKGTDTQYF.

CDR3 nucleotide sequence: TGTGCCAGCGGGAAACAGCAAGAGACCCAGTACTTC. Its translation: CASGKQQETQYF. The chain recombines TRBV2 with TRBJ2-5; no clear D. Trimming removed 8 bases at V and 2 bases at J, with 9 bases between. Germline V lookup: CDR1 SNHLY, CDR2 FYNNEI. This CDR3 comprises 12 residues.

This clonotype appeared a few times. Mismatch with germline at one junction end may stem from a read error. V and J are TRBV12-3 or TRBV12-4 and TRBJ1-2; 8 bases align to TRBD1. The CDR3 covers 13 residues. The DNA of the CDR3 is TGTGCCAGCAGTCTCCTCGCGGGACAGGTGGAAGGCTTC. It codes for CASSLLAGQVEGF.

The rearrangement joins TRBV6-5 to TRBJ2-7; perhaps TRBD2 as D (5 bases). Trimming removed 0 bases from V and 0 bases from J, with 12 bases in between. Germline CDR1 is MNHEY and CDR2 is SVGAGI. This CDR3 comprises 16 residues. CDR3 amino acids: CASSYSTASLSYEQYF. CDR3 coding DNA: TGTGCCAGCAGTTACTCGACGGCTAGCCTCTCCTACGAGCAGTACTTC.

V is TRBV4-2 and J is TRBJ2-1; 10 positions match TRBD2. The ends lost 1 base at V and 2 bases at J; junction bases unmatched: 2. Per germline, CDR1 LGHNA and CDR2 YNFKEQ. The CDR3 runs to 16 residues. CDR3 coding DNA: TGTGCCAGCAGCCAAGTCCTAGCGGGGGCCTACAATGAGCAGTTCTTC. Translating gives CASSQVLAGAYNEQFF.

The chain employs TRBV29-1 and TRBJ1-1, with 7 bases identical to TRBD1. J was trimmed by 4 bases and V by 4 bases; bases with no gene match: 6. This CDR3 comprises 13 residues. CDR1 SQVTM and CDR2 ANQGSEA come from the germline V gene. Here the CDR3 DNA reads TGCAGCGTTGCTGGCAGGGGGAGCACTGAAGCTTTCTTT. Its translation: CSVAGRGSTEAFF.